The T cell receptor (beta chain) described here comes from a study of blood T cell repertoires in COVID-19. Study summary: Material from acute and convalescent COVID-19 was sourced from the United States, Italy and Spain. Sources were T cells, B-cell-depleted T cells, or PBMCs; the material itself was cDNA or gDNA.

CDR1 is SGHTA and CDR2 is FQGTGA in the germline V gene. The CDR3 has 14 amino acids. With V trimmed by 5 bases and J by 3 bases, 3 bases remained unmatched. In the original workflow: Counts of nucleated cells, estimated from reference gene primer amplification, were obtained. Produced via immunoSEQ multiplex PCR; TCRdb's table is partial and in-frame only. That table is the source of V, J and clone size, and D and trimming were worked out from the DNA. The sample lists roughly 150,000 clones, 83% seen once, with about 2.1% in the top ten. The receptor was isolated from a woman of 80 years or more with acute or convalescent COVID-19. Sequencing was carried out using peripheral blood. The chain uses TRBV7-3 and TRBJ2-5, with 10 bases identical to TRBD1. The CDR3 sequence is CASSVGTGEETQYF. The DNA for the CDR3 is TGTGCCAGCAGCGTTGGGACAGGGGAAGAGACCCAGTACTTC.